This TCR beta chain was identified during a study of blood T cell repertoires in COVID-19. Whole-study context: Nucleic acid was either cDNA or gDNA, and it came from T cells, B-cell-depleted T cells, or PBMCs.

Per the germline V gene, CDR1 is SGHAT and CDR2 is FQNNGV. V lost 4 bases, J lost 7 bases, and 14 bases lay in between. The CDR3 is 13 amino acids. Measured with immunoSEQ multiplex PCR; TCRdb has only the in-frame clones, and not every one. The sample gives approximately 93,000 clones, about 76% of which show up once; roughly a tenth is in the top ten. The receptor's source is a woman of 80 years or more with acute or convalescent COVID-19. The material sequenced was peripheral blood. The chain recombines TRBV11-2 with TRBJ2-7, with TRBD1 as a possible D gene (7 bases). CDR3: CASSSTGRQEQYF. CDR3 coding DNA: TGTGCCAGCAGCTCGACAGGGAGGCAAGAGCAGTACTTC. Based on the CDR3 plus reference TRBV11-2 and TRBJ2-7, the full variable domain is EAGVAQSPRYKIIEKRQSVAFWCNPISGHATLYWYQQILGQGPKLLIQFQNNGVVDDSQLPKDRFSAERLKGVDSTLKIQPAKLEDSAVYLCASSSTGRQEQYFGPGTRLTVT.